This TCR beta chain came from a study of blood T cell repertoires in COVID-19. As for the study in general: The United States, Italy and Spain were the sources of the acute and convalescent COVID-19 samples. In each case, the material was cDNA or gDNA derived from T cells, B-cell-depleted T cells, or PBMCs.

Authors' methods: Counts of nucleated cells, estimated from reference gene primer amplification, were obtained. Some clones are missing from TCRdb's copy, which holds only in-frame ones; the method was immunoSEQ multiplex PCR. The V and J calls and clone size are taken from that table; D and trimming were inferred from the DNA. This table holds 100,000 to 150,000 clones, roughly 88% found once. This CDR3 is built from 15 residues. CDR1 is SGHTA and CDR2 is FQGTGA in the germline V gene. Trimming shortened V by 0 bases and J by 4 bases, and 10 bases separated the two germline ends. The genes are TRBV7-3 and TRBJ2-1; no firm D call. This receptor was obtained from a woman older than 75 with acute or convalescent COVID-19. The sequencing input was peripheral blood. The CDR3 sequence: CASSLTGGIYNEQFF. CDR3 sequence (DNA): TGTGCCAGCAGCTTAACTGGCGGCATATACAATGAGCAGTTCTTC. The whole variable domain, remainder taken from reference TRBV7-3 and TRBJ2-1, is GAGVSQTPSNKVTEKGKYVELRCDPISGHTALYWYRQSLGQGPEFLIYFQGTGAADDSGLPNDRFFAVRPEGSVSTLKIQRTERGDSAVYLCASSLTGGIYNEQFFGPGTRLTVL.